This record covers a single TCR beta chain. Its antigen is as yet unknown. Clones were sequenced by immunoSEQ multiplex PCR, and TCRdb holds only the in-frame ones, with some missing. The sample lists approximately 30,000 clones, around three quarters occurring once. The sample belongs to a study of vaccination effects on CD4 cells after COVID-19. Prior to sequencing, the ViraFEST assay stimulated PBMC with viral peptide pools, which expanded the antigen-specific CD4+ T cells. It was after nine to ten days of culture that CD4+ T cells were isolated. Recipients of the vaccine had no prior SARS-CoV-2 infection and negative nucleocapsid antibodies. Per the germline V gene, CDR1 is SGHTA and CDR2 is FQGNSA. The V end was cut by 5 bases, the J end by 2 bases, with 7 bases between. This CDR3 has 13 residues.

This chain uses TRBV7-2 with TRBJ2-1; D remains ambiguous. Sequences were derived from CD4+ T cells from PBMCs cultured with HCoV-OC43 spike peptides, sampled before COVID-19 vaccination. Noted subset: HCoV-OC43 spike overlapping peptide pool stimulation. This TCR derives from a human donor who received a COVID-19 vaccine. The DNA for the CDR3 is TGTGCCAGCAGCCTGGGGACCTACAATGAGCAGTTCTTC. It translates to CASSLGTYNEQFF.